The source of this TCR beta chain is a study of blood T cell repertoires in COVID-19. Study details: Collection of acute and convalescent COVID-19 samples took place in the United States, Italy and Spain. PBMCs, B-cell-depleted T cells, or T cells were the source of the cDNA or gDNA that made up the material.

The CDR3 is 16 amino acids. Authors' methods: By means of reference gene primer amplification, nucleated cell counts were estimated. Libraries were prepared by immunoSEQ multiplex PCR; TCRdb keeps only in-frame clonotypes and omits some of them. Clone size and the V and J calls come from that table; the DNA yielded D and trimming. The sample yields 350,000 to 400,000 clones, approximately 87% seen once. Ages ranged from about 18 to 89 years, with residence in some 25 US areas. The V call is TRBV12-1, the J call TRBJ1-5; the D call TRBD1 from the table was never checked on the DNA. TRBV12-1 is deemed a pseudogene. The sequence came from a woman in her 30s with acute COVID-19. Sequencing was performed on PBMCs or T cells enriched from blood (not recorded which). This CDR3 is CASSFPSSRGNQPQHF. CDR3 bases: TGTGCCAGCAGCTTCCCTAGCAGCAGGGGGAATCAGCCCCAGCATTTT.